Shown below are 13 T cell receptor beta chains from a single sample sequenced in a study of monozygotic twins with inflammatory bowel disease. TCRdb re-called the 5' RACE reads and catalogs CDR3 proteins one per entry, DNA excluded. The table counts about 440,000 distinct CDR3 sequences; 2% to 3% lies in the top ten. The sample taken for sequencing was blood. The receptors shown here come from a human donor with ulcerative colitis or Crohn's disease, or a healthy co-twin of an affected twin (not recorded which).

The chain recombines TRBV19 with TRBJ2-1. Germline CDR1 LNHDA, CDR2 SQIVND (reference sequence). The CDR3 contains 13 residues. CDR3 in amino acids: CASSIGLYNEQFF.

The gene calls are TRBV10-3 and TRBJ2-3; there is no DNA to check the TCRdb D call of TRBD2. The CDR3 is made up of 12 amino acids. Germline CDR1 and CDR2: ENHRY and SYGVKD. The CDR3 here is CATQAGTDTQYF.

The chain links TRBV6-2 or TRBV6-3 to TRBJ2-1; absent DNA, TCRdb's TRBD2 call cannot be checked. Germline CDR1 is MNHEY and CDR2 is SVGEGT. This CDR3 region has 16 residues. This CDR3 is CASWPPGLATYNEQFF.

The chain joins TRBV11-2 to TRBJ2-2; TCRdb reports TRBD1, a call that lacks DNA to check it against. The CDR3 totals 17 residues. Looked up from germline, CDR1 is SGHAT and CDR2 is FQNNGV. CDR3 in amino acids: CASSLDWGVQGSGELFF.

The chain carries TRBV7-2 and TRBJ1-6; the D call from TCRdb, TRBD1, cannot be confirmed without DNA. This CDR3 comprises 15 residues. Germline-derived CDR1 and CDR2 are SGHTA and FQGNSA. The CDR3 reads CASSLRVGVESPLHF. Together with reference TRBV7-2 and TRBJ1-6, the CDR3 gives the full variable domain: GAGVSQSPSNKVTEKGKDVELRCDPISGHTALYWYRQSLGQGLEFLIYFQGNSAPDKSGLPSDRFSAERTGGSVSTLTIQRTQQEDSAVYLCASSLRVGVESPLHFGNGTRLTVT.

The rearrangement uses TRBV10-3 and TRBJ2-2; TCRdb reports TRBD1, a call that lacks DNA to check it against. The CDR3 has 14 residues. CDR1 ENHRY and CDR2 SYGVKD come from the germline V gene. The CDR3 region is CAISESAQGGELFF.

The chain joins TRBV5-1 to TRBJ2-7; TCRdb returns TRBD1, unconfirmable since there is no DNA. Germline V CDR1 and CDR2: SGHRS, YFSETQ. This CDR3 has 11 residues. CDR3 sequence reads: CASNQGTEQYF.

The rearrangement links TRBV5-1 to TRBJ2-1; the D call of TRBD2 rests on TCRdb alone, since no DNA is present to check it. Per germline, CDR1 SGHRS and CDR2 YFSETQ. The CDR3 contains 15 residues. The CDR3 protein is CASSIGTSANNEQFF.

The CDR3 spells CASSLSTDLGEKLFF. This chain uses TRBV4-1 with TRBJ1-4; TCRdb outputs TRBD1, but without DNA this stays unchecked. From germline, CDR1 is MGHRA and CDR2 YSYEKL. This CDR3 comprises 15 residues.

The V call is TRBV6-5, the J call TRBJ2-3. The CDR3 has 11 amino acids. Germline values: CDR1 MNHEY, CDR2 SVGAGI. CDR3 sequence: CASSIADTQYF.

The V and J genes are TRBV20-1 and TRBJ2-1; without DNA, the TCRdb call of TRBD1 cannot be checked. Germline values: CDR1 DFQATT, CDR2 SNEGSKA (reference sequence). The CDR3 sequence is 15 residues long. The CDR3 reads CSALSRGLTYNEQFF.

The rearrangement links TRBV20-1 to TRBJ2-7; TCRdb's assignment of TRBD2 cannot be checked, as there is no DNA. CDR1 and CDR2 from the germline V gene are DFQATT and SNEGSKA (reference sequence). The CDR3 consists of 14 residues. CDR3 residues: CSASQGGRTYEQYF.

The chain joins TRBV2 to TRBJ2-5; TCRdb picks TRBD2, but there is no DNA to check that call. Germline V gene data show CDR1 as SNHLY and CDR2 as FYNNEI. The CDR3 is 12 residues long. This CDR3 is CASQLAVETQYF. Supplemented by reference TRBV2 and TRBJ2-5, the full variable domain reads EPEVTQTPSHQVTQMGQEVILRCVPISNHLYFYWYRQILGQKVEFLVSFYNNEISEKSEIFDDQFSVERPDGSNFTLKIRSTKLEDSAMYFCASQLAVETQYFGPGTRLLVL.